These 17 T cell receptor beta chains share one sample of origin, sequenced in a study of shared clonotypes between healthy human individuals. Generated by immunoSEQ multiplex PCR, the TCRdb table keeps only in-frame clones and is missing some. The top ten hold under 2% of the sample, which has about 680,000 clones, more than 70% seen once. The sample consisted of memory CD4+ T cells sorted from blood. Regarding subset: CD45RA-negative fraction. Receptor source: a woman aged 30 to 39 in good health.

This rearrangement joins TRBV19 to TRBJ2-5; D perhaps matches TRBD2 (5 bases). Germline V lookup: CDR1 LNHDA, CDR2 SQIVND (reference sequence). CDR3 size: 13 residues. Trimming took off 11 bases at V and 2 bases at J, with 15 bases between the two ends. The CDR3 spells CASSWPGQETQYF. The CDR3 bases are TGTGCCTCTAGCTGGCCAGGACAAGAGACCCAGTACTTC.

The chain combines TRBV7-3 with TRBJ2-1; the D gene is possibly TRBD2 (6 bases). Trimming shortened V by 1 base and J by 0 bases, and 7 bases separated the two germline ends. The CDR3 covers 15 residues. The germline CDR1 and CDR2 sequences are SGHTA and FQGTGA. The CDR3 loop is CASSLIGGSYNEQFF. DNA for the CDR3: TGTGCCAGCAGCTTAATCGGGGGCTCCTACAATGAGCAGTTCTTC. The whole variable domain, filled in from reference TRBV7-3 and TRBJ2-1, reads GAGVSQTPSNKVTEKGKYVELRCDPISGHTALYWYRQSLGQGPEFLIYFQGTGAADDSGLPNDRFFAVRPEGSVSTLKIQRTERGDSAVYLCASSLIGGSYNEQFFGPGTRLTVL.

The CDR3 nucleotides read TGCGCCAGCAGCCAAAGTGTTCTCAGGGAGGCTGGTAAGCAGTACTTC. Residues: CASSQSVLREAGKQYF. The chain is built from TRBV4-1 and TRBJ2-7, with a tentative D call TRBD2 (6 bases). The length of the CDR3 is 16 residues. The germline V gene encodes CDR1 MGHRA and CDR2 YSYEKL. V lost 2 bases and J lost 8, with 22 bases in between.

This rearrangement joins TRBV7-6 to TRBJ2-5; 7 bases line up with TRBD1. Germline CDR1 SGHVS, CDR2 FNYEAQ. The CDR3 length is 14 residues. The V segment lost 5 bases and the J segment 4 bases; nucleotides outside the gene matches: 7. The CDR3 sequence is CASSTGASRETQYF. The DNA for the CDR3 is TGTGCCAGCAGCACAGGGGCGAGCAGAGAGACCCAGTACTTC.

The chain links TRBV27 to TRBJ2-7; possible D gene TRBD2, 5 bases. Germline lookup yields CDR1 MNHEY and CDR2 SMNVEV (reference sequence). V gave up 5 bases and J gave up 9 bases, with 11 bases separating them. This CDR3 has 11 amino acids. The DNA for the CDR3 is TGTGCCAGCAGTAGTCAGGCGGGGCAGTACTTC. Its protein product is CASSSQAGQYF.

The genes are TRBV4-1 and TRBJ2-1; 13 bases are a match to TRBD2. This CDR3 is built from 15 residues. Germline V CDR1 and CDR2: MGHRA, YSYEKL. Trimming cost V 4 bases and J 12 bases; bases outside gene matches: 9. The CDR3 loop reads CASSLLGLAGPGQFF. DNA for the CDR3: TGCGCCAGCAGCCTCCTGGGACTAGCGGGACCCGGGCAGTTCTTC.

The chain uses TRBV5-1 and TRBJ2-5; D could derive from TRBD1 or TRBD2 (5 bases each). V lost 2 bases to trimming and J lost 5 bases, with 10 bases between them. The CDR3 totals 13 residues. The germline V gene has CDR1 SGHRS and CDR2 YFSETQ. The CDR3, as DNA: TGCGCCAGCAGCTTTGGGGGTGGTGAGACCCAGTACTTC. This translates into CASSFGGGETQYF.

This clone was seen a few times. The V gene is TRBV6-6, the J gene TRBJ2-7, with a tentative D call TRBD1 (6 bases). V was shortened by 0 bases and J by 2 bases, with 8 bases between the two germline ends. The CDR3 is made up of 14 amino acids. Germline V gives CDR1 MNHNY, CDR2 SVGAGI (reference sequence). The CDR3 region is CASSYSPGAYEQYF. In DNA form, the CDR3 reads TGTGCCAGCAGTTACTCGCCAGGGGCCTACGAGCAGTACTTC.

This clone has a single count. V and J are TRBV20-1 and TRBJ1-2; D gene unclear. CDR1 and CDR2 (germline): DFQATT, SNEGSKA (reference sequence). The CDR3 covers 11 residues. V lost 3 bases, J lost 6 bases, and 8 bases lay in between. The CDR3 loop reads CSARPGHGYTF. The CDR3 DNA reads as TGCAGTGCTAGGCCGGGCCATGGCTACACCTTC.

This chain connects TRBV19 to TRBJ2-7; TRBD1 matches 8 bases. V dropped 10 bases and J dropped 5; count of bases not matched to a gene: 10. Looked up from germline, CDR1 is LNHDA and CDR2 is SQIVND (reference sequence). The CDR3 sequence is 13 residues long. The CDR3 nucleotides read TGTGCCACCGGGATCTCAGGGGGCGACGAGCAGTACTTC. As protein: CATGISGGDEQYF.

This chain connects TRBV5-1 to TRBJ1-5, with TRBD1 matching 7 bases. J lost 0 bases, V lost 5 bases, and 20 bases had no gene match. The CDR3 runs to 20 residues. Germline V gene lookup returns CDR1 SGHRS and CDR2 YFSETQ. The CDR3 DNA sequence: TGCGCCAGCAGTTACGAAAAGGACAGGACTAGAGATTATAGCAATCAGCCCCAGCATTTT. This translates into CASSYEKDRTRDYSNQPQHF.

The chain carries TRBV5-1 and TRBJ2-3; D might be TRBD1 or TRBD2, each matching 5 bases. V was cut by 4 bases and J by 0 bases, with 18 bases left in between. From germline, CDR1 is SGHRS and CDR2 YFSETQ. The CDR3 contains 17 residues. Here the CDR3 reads CASSLDRDGTSTDTQYF. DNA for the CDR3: TGCGCCAGCAGCCTGGACCGGGACGGTACTAGCACAGATACGCAGTATTTT.

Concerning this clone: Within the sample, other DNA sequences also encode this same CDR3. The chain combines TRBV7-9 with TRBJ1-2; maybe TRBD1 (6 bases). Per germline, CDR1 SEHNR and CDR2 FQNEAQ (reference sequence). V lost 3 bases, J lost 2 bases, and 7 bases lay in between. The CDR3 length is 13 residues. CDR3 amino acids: CASSFTGNYGYTF. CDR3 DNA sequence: TGTGCCAGCAGCTTTACAGGGAACTATGGCTACACCTTC.

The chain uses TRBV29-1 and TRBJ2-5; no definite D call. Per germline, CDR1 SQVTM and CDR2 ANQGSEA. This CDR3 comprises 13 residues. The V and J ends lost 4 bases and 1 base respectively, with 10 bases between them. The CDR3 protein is CSVVRAAQETQYF. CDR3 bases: TGCAGCGTTGTCCGGGCAGCCCAAGAGACCCAGTACTTC.

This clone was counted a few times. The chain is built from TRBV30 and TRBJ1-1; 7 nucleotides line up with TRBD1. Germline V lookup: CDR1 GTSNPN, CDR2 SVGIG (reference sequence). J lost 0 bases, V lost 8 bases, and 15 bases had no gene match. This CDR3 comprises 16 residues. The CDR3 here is CAGAGTARVMNTEAFF. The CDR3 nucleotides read TGTGCCGGTGCCGGGACAGCCAGAGTCATGAACACTGAAGCTTTCTTT.

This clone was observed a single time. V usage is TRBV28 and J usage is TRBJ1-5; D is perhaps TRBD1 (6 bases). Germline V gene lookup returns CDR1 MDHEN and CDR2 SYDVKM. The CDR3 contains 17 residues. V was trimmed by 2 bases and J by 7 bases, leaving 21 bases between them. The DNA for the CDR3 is TGTGCCAGCAGTTTAGGCAAAGGGGGGCCCATGCTGCAGCCCCAGCATTTT. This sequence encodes CASSLGKGGPMLQPQHF.

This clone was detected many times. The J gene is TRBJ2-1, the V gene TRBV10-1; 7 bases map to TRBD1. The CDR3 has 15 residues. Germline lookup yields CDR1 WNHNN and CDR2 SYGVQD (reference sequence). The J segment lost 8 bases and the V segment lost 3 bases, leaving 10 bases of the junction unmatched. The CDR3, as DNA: TGCGCCAGCAGTGACTACGGGACAGACATTTATGAGCAGTTCTTC. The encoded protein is CASSDYGTDIYEQFF.